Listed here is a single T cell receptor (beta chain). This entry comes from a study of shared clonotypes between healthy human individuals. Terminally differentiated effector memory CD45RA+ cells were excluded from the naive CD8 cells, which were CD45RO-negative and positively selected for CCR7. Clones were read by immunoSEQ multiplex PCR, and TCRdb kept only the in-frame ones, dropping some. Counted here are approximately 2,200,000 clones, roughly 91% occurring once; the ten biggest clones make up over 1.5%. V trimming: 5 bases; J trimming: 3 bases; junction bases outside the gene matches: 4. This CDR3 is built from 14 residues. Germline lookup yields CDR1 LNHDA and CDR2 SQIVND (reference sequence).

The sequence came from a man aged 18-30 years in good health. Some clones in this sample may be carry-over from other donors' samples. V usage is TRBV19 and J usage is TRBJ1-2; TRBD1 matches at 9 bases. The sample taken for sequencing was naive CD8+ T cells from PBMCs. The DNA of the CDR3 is TGTGCCAGTAGTCCCCGGGACAGGGACTATGGCTACACCTTC. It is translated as CASSPRDRDYGYTF.